This paragraph reports one T cell receptor beta chain. Which antigen it targets is not known. The input lacks base qualities; no much larger clone sits a single base away. This sample was included in a study of T cell changes during pregnancy in multiple sclerosis (dated by TCRdb to the late 2010s). For the study in its entirety: The study looked at changes in the T cell repertoire across pregnancy in women with multiple sclerosis.

The CDR3 holds 13 amino acids from the cysteine to the phenylalanine. The read is trimmed to its CDR3 DNA, 39 bases read in frame from base 1. The germline V gene (reference sequence) gives CDR1 as SGHNT and CDR2 as YYREEE. V loses 4 bases of germline sequence and J loses 3 bases, and the interval between the two ends is 9 bases. Libraries were constructed by the immunoSEQ multiplex PCR assay. TCRdb took over this immuneACCESS table, retaining in-frame rearrangements with V and J assigned. Such tables are incomplete; in checked studies, under half of the missing clones stem from an unresolved V gene, and the remainder is unexplained. This sample holds about 73,000 clones; about 92% were observed only once. 2.8% of the sample rests with the top ten.

The source was peripheral blood, collected in the third trimester of pregnancy. The sequence joins TRBV5-4 to TRBJ2-3; the D gene is perhaps TRBD2, from 5 matching bases. This receptor was taken from a female donor in good health, enrolled as a control in a pregnancy study. The CDR3 has the sequence CASSLPGTDTQYF. The DNA sequence reads TGTGCCAGCAGCCTCCCGGGAACAGATACGCAGTATTTT.